The rows below give T cell receptor beta chains drawn from one sample of a study of T cells in Graves' hyperthyroidism and ophthalmopathy. TCRdb re-called the multiplex PCR reads through MiXCR, storing one row per CDR3 protein. The sample carries more than 500,000 distinct CDR3 sequences, roughly 14% recorded once. Material: blood. These receptors were collected from a woman between 35 and 50 years old with Graves' ophthalmopathy. Each CDR3 is given with its conserved first and last residue. D genes are given only for firm matches. Some rows have no size entry. The others give once, few or many, or a class for an expanded clone.

CDR3 DNA: TGTGCCAGCAGCTCTACGAGGGCGAAGACCTACGAGCAGTACTTC
CDR3 protein: CASSSTRAKTYEQYF
clone size: many
V gene: TRBV2
D gene: -
J gene: TRBJ2-7

CDR3 DNA: TGCAGCGTTGGAACGGTCCAGTGGGAGACCCAGTACTTC
CDR3 protein: CSVGTVQWETQYF
clone size: -
V gene: TRBV29-1
D gene: -
J gene: TRBJ2-5

CDR3 DNA: TGCAGTGCTAGTAATGGGGAAGGCACTGAAGCTTTCTTT
CDR3 protein: CSASNGEGTEAFF
clone size: few
V gene: TRBV20-1
D gene: -
J gene: TRBJ1-1

CDR3 DNA: TGTGCCAGTAGTACGTTCGCGCCGTCCGTTCGCGGGACAGGGAATGAAGCTTTCTTT
CDR3 protein: CASSTFAPSVRGTGNEAFF
clone size: -
V gene: TRBV19
D gene: TRBD1
J gene: TRBJ1-1

CDR3 DNA: TGTGCCAGCAGCACCTGGCGCACAGATACGCAGTATTTT
CDR3 protein: CASSTWRTDTQYF
clone size: many
V gene: TRBV27
D gene: -
J gene: TRBJ2-3

CDR3 DNA: TGTGCCAGCAGCGTCGGGACTAGCGGGCCGAACACCGGGGAGCTGTTTTTT
CDR3 protein: CASSVGTSGPNTGELFF
clone size: -
V gene: TRBV7-3
D gene: TRBD2
J gene: TRBJ2-2

CDR3 DNA: TGTGCCAGCAGTCCGGACAGATTAACCTACGAGCAGTACTTC
CDR3 protein: CASSPDRLTYEQYF
clone size: many
V gene: TRBV27
D gene: -
J gene: TRBJ2-7

CDR3 DNA: TGTGCCAGCAGTTACCCCGAGGCGGGAGCACTCTACGAGCAGTACTTC
CDR3 protein: CASSYPEAGALYEQYF
clone size: many
V gene: TRBV6-2/TRBV6-3
D gene: TRBD2
J gene: TRBJ2-7

CDR3 DNA: TGTGCCAGCAGTGTAACAGGGAACCAAGAGACCCAGTACTTC
CDR3 protein: CASSVTGNQETQYF
clone size: once
V gene: TRBV12-3/TRBV12-4
D gene: -
J gene: TRBJ2-5

CDR3 DNA: TGTGCCAGCAGTTACCAGGCCTTCAGGGCAGATACGCAGTATTTT
CDR3 protein: CASSYQAFRADTQYF
clone size: few
V gene: TRBV6-2/TRBV6-3
D gene: -
J gene: TRBJ2-3

CDR3 DNA: TGCGCCAGCAGCTTGGACAGCCCCCGGGGTGAAGCTTTCTTT
CDR3 protein: CASSLDSPRGEAFF
clone size: many
V gene: TRBV5-1
D gene: -
J gene: TRBJ1-1

CDR3 DNA: TGTGCCAGCAGTTCCGGGACTTACCTAGACACCTTC
CDR3 protein: CASSSGTYLDTF
clone size: -
V gene: TRBV28
D gene: -
J gene: TRBJ1-2

CDR3 DNA: TGTGCCAGCAGGAGACTAGCGGGAGGTTCCACCGGGGAGCTGTTTTTT
CDR3 protein: CASRRLAGGSTGELFF
clone size: -
V gene: TRBV6-1
D gene: TRBD2
J gene: TRBJ2-2

CDR3 DNA: TGTGCCAGCAGTCCTAGGGCTAGCGGGCTATATGAGCAGTACTTC
CDR3 protein: CASSPRASGLYEQYF
clone size: many
V gene: TRBV12-3/TRBV12-4
D gene: TRBD2
J gene: TRBJ2-7

CDR3 DNA: TGTGCCAGCAGCTTCGGGACGCTCCATGGCTACACCTTC
CDR3 protein: CASSFGTLHGYTF
clone size: few
V gene: TRBV5-6
D gene: -
J gene: TRBJ1-2

CDR3 DNA: TGTGCCAGCAGCCCCCGGGGTCCCCCCCATGAGCAGTTCTTC
CDR3 protein: CASSPRGPPHEQFF
clone size: -
V gene: TRBV6-2/TRBV6-3
D gene: -
J gene: TRBJ2-1

CDR3 DNA: TGCAGCGCTATCAGGGTCGGGGGCTACGAGCAGTACTTC
CDR3 protein: CSAIRVGGYEQYF
clone size: many
V gene: TRBV29-1
D gene: -
J gene: TRBJ2-7

CDR3 DNA: TGTGCCAGCAGTCCCCGGGACAGGGCCCACTACGAGCAGTACTTC
CDR3 protein: CASSPRDRAHYEQYF
clone size: many
V gene: TRBV6-1
D gene: TRBD1
J gene: TRBJ2-7

CDR3 DNA: TGCAGTGCTAGAGATTTCGAGACAGGGAGATACGAGCAGTACTTC
CDR3 protein: CSARDFETGRYEQYF
clone size: many
V gene: TRBV20-1
D gene: TRBD1
J gene: TRBJ2-7

CDR3 DNA: TGTGCCAGCAGCTTGTTAGGGCAGGACCAGACGGAAGCTTTCTTT
CDR3 protein: CASSLLGQDQTEAFF
clone size: few
V gene: TRBV7-9
D gene: -
J gene: TRBJ1-1

CDR3 DNA: TGCAGTGCCATTCCCGGGACAGGGGACTATGGCTACACCTTC
CDR3 protein: CSAIPGTGDYGYTF
clone size: many
V gene: TRBV20-1
D gene: TRBD1
J gene: TRBJ1-2

CDR3 DNA: TGCAGTGCTAGAGACCCTGGTCAACCCACGGGGGAGCTGTTTTTT
CDR3 protein: CSARDPGQPTGELFF
clone size: -
V gene: TRBV20-1
D gene: -
J gene: TRBJ2-2

CDR3 DNA: TGTGCCAGCAGGGGGGACTGGCACGACGACTCCTACGAGCAGTACTTC
CDR3 protein: CASRGDWHDDSYEQYF
clone size: -
V gene: TRBV6-1
D gene: -
J gene: TRBJ2-7

CDR3 DNA: TGCGCCAGCAGCTCGAGGGGACAAAGTCTTAACACCGGGGAGCTGTTTTTT
CDR3 protein: CASSSRGQSLNTGELFF
clone size: -
V gene: TRBV5-1
D gene: -
J gene: TRBJ2-2

CDR3 DNA: TGCGCCAGCAGTGAAACGGGCTACGAGCAGTACTTC
CDR3 protein: CASSETGYEQYF
clone size: many
V gene: TRBV10-2
D gene: -
J gene: TRBJ2-7

CDR3 DNA: TGTGCCAGCAGCCAAGAGGACCTTCAAGAGACCCAGTACTTC
CDR3 protein: CASSQEDLQETQYF
clone size: many
V gene: TRBV4-2
D gene: -
J gene: TRBJ2-5

CDR3 DNA: TGTGCCAGCAGTTACACGGTGGAGGGCGGAGATTGGAACTATGGCTACACCTTC
CDR3 protein: CASSYTVEGGDWNYGYTF
clone size: many
V gene: TRBV12-3/TRBV12-4
D gene: -
J gene: TRBJ1-2

CDR3 DNA: TGTGCCAGCAGCCGGGGGGGGACTGGTGGAAACACCATATATTTT
CDR3 protein: CASSRGGTGGNTIYF
clone size: -
V gene: TRBV4-2
D gene: -
J gene: TRBJ1-3

CDR3 DNA: TGTGCCAGCAGCGCTGACACGAACACTGAAGCTTTCTTT
CDR3 protein: CASSADTNTEAFF
clone size: many
V gene: TRBV7-3
D gene: -
J gene: TRBJ1-1

CDR3 DNA: TGTGCCAGCAGTTTAAGGACAGGGGAGGCCGAGCAGTACTTC
CDR3 protein: CASSLRTGEAEQYF
clone size: many
V gene: TRBV28
D gene: TRBD1
J gene: TRBJ2-7

CDR3 DNA: TGTGCCAGCCTCTCGAGAGATGGGAGCAATCAGCCCCAGCATTTT
CDR3 protein: CASLSRDGSNQPQHF
clone size: -
V gene: TRBV27
D gene: -
J gene: TRBJ1-5

CDR3 DNA: TGTGCCAGCAGTTTAGTTGGACAGGGGATCTCTGGGGCCAACGTCCTGACTTTC
CDR3 protein: CASSLVGQGISGANVLTF
clone size: many
V gene: TRBV12-3/TRBV12-4
D gene: TRBD1
J gene: TRBJ2-6

CDR3 DNA: TGTGCCAGCGCGAGCCAGGGGGCGCTTGGTGAGCAATACTTC
CDR3 protein: CASASQGALGEQYF
clone size: few
V gene: TRBV7-6
D gene: TRBD1
J gene: TRBJ2-7

CDR3 DNA: TGTGCCAGTAGAGCGGATGGTTCCTCTGATAGCAATCAGCCCCAGCATTTT
CDR3 protein: CASRADGSSDSNQPQHF
clone size: many
V gene: TRBV19
D gene: -
J gene: TRBJ1-5

CDR3 DNA: TGCAGCGGACAGCGGGAGGACTCCTACGAGCAGTACTTC
CDR3 protein: CSGQREDSYEQYF
clone size: many
V gene: TRBV29-1
D gene: TRBD2
J gene: TRBJ2-7

CDR3 DNA: TGTGCCAGCAGTGACAGGACTCCCCAAGAGACCCAGTACTTC
CDR3 protein: CASSDRTPQETQYF
clone size: -
V gene: TRBV6-1
D gene: -
J gene: TRBJ2-5

CDR3 DNA: TGTGCCAGCGGTAGCGGGAGCTACGAGCAGTACTTC
CDR3 protein: CASGSGSYEQYF
clone size: many
V gene: TRBV6-2/TRBV6-3
D gene: TRBD2
J gene: TRBJ2-7

CDR3 DNA: TGTGCCAGCAAGGGCCACGAAATAAACACCGGGGAGCTGTTTTTT
CDR3 protein: CASKGHEINTGELFF
clone size: many
V gene: TRBV28
D gene: -
J gene: TRBJ2-2

CDR3 DNA: TGCAGCGTTGAAGAGATCGGGACTCAAGAGACCCAGTACTTC
CDR3 protein: CSVEEIGTQETQYF
clone size: many
V gene: TRBV29-1
D gene: -
J gene: TRBJ2-5

CDR3 DNA: TGTGCCAGCATGGGGGGGGGCGTAGGGCGAATTCAGTACTTC
CDR3 protein: CASMGGGVGRIQYF
clone size: few
V gene: TRBV2
D gene: -
J gene: TRBJ2-4

CDR3 DNA: TGCAGTGCCAGACAGCTCGACTATGGCTACACCTTC
CDR3 protein: CSARQLDYGYTF
clone size: many
V gene: TRBV20-1
D gene: -
J gene: TRBJ1-2

CDR3 DNA: TGTGCCTGGAGTGTATTAGGACTAGCGGGAGGGCCAAACGAGCAGTACTTC
CDR3 protein: CAWSVLGLAGGPNEQYF
clone size: many
V gene: TRBV30
D gene: TRBD2
J gene: TRBJ2-7